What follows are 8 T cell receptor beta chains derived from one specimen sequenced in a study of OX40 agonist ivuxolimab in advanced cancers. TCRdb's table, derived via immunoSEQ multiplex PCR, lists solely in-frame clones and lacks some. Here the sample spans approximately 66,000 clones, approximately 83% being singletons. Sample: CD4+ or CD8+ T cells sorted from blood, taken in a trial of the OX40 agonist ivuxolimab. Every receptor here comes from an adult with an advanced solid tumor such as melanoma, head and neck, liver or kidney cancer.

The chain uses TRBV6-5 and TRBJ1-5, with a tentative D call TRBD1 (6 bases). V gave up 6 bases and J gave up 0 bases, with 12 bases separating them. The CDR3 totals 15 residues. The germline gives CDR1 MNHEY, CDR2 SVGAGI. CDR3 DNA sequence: TGTGCCAGCAGCCGTGGACAGTATAGCAATCAGCCCCAGCATTTT. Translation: CASSRGQYSNQPQHF.

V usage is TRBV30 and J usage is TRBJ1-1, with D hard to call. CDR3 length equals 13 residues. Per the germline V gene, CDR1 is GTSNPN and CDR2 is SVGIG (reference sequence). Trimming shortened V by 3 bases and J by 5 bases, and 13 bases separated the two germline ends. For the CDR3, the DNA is TGTGCCTGGAGCGACCCTTTCGCGACTGAAGCTTTCTTT. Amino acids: CAWSDPFATEAFF.

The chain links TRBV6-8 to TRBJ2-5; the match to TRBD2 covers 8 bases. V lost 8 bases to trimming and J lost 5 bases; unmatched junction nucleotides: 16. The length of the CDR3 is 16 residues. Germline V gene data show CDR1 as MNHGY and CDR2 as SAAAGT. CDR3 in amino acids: CASPYRGGAGLETQYF. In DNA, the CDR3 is TGTGCCAGCCCCTACCGGGGGGGGGCAGGGCTGGAGACCCAGTACTTC.

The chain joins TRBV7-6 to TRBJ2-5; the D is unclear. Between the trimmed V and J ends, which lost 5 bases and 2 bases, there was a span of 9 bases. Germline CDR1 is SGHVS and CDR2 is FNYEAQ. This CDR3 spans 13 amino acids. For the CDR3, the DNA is TGTGCCAGCAGCGTTGACAATCAAGAGACCCAGTACTTC. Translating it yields CASSVDNQETQYF.

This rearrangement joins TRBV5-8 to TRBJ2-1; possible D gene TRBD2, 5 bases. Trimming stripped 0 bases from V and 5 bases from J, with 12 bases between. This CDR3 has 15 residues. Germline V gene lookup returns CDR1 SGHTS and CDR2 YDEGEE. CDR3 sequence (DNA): TGTGCCAGCAGCTTGGAAGGACTTATTAACAATGAGCAGTTCTTC. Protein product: CASSLEGLINNEQFF. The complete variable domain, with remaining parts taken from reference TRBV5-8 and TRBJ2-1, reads EAGVTQSPTHLIKTRGQQATLRCSPISGHTSVYWYQQALGLGLQFLLWYDEGEERNRGNFPPRFSGRQFPNYSSELNVNALELEDSALYLCASSLEGLINNEQFFGPGTRLTVL.

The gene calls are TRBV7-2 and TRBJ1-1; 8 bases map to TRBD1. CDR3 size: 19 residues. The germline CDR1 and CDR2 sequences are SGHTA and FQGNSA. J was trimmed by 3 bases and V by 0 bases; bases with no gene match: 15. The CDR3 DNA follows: TGTGCCAGCAGCTTAGCCCGGGAACGACAGGGGCGTTGGGACACTGAAGCTTTCTTT. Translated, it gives CASSLARERQGRWDTEAFF.

The CDR3 nucleotides read TGTGCCAGCAGTTACTCTCAGAGCCCTAGGGGCTACACCTTC. Residues: CASSYSQSPRGYTF. The chain is built from TRBV6-5 and TRBJ1-2; no firm D call. The CDR3 sequence is 14 residues long. The V and J ends lost 0 bases and 8 bases respectively, with 13 bases between them. Germline values: CDR1 MNHEY, CDR2 SVGAGI.

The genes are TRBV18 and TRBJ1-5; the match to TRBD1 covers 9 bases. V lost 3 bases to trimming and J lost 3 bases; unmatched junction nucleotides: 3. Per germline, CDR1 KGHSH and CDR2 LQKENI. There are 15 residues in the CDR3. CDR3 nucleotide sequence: TGTGCCAGCTCACCCAGGACAGGGGACAATCAGCCCCAGCATTTT. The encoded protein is CASSPRTGDNQPQHF.